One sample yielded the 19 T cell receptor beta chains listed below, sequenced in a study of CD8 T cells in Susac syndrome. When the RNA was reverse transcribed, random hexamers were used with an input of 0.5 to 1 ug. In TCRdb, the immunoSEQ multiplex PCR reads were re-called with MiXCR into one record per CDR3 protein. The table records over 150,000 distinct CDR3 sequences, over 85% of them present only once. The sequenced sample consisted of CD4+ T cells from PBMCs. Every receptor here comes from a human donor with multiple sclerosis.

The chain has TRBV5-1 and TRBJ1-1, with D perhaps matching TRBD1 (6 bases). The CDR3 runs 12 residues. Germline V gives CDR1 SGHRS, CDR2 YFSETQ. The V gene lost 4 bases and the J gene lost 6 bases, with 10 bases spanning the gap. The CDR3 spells CASSERTAEAFF. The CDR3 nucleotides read TGCGCCAGCAGCGAAAGGACAGCTGAAGCTTTCTTT.

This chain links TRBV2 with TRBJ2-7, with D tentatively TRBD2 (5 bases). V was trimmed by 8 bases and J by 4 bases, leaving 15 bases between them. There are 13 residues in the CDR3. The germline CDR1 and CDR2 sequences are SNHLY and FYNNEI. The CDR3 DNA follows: TGTGCCAGCTCCCGACAACCGGGATACGAGCAGTACTTC. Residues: CASSRQPGYEQYF.

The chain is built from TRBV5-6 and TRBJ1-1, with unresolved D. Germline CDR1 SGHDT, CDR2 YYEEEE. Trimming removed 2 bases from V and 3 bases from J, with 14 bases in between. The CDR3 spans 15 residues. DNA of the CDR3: TGTGCCAGCAGCTTTTTCAGCACGTTATACACTGAAGCTTTCTTT. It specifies CASSFFSTLYTEAFF.

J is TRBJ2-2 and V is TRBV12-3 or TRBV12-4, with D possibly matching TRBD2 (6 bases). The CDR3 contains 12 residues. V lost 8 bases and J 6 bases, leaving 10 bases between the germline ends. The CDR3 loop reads CASGWRAGELFF. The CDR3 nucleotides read TGTGCCAGCGGATGGAGGGCCGGGGAGCTGTTTTTT.

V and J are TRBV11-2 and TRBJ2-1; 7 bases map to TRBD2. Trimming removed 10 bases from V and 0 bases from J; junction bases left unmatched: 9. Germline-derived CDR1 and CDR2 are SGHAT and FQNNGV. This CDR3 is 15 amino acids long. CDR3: CATSAGAPSYNEQFF. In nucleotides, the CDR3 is TGTGCCACCTCGGCGGGAGCCCCCTCCTACAATGAGCAGTTCTTC.

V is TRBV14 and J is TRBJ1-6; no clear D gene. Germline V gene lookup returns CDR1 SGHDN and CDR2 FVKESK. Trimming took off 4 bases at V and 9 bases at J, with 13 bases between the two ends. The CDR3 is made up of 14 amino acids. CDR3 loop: CASSPSISGSPLHF. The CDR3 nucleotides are TGTGCCAGCAGCCCGTCGATCTCCGGTTCACCCCTCCACTTT. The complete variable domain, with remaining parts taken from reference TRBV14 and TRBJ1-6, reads EAGVTQFPSHSVIEKGQTVTLRCDPISGHDNLYWYRRVMGKEIKFLLHFVKESKQDESGMPNNRFLAERTGGTYSTLKVQPAELEDSGVYFCASSPSISGSPLHFGNGTRLTVT.

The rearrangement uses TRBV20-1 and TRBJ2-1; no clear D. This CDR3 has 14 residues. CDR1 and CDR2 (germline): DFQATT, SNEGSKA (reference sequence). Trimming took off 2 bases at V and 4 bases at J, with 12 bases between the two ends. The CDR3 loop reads CSARFGQDYNEQFF. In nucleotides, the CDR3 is TGCAGTGCTAGATTCGGCCAGGATTACAATGAGCAGTTCTTC.

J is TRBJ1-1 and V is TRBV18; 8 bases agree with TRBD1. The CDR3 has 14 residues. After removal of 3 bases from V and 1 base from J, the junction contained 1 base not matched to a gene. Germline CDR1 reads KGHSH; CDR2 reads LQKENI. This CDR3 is CASSPGTGNTEAFF. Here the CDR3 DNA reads TGTGCCAGCTCACCCGGGACAGGGAACACTGAAGCTTTCTTT.

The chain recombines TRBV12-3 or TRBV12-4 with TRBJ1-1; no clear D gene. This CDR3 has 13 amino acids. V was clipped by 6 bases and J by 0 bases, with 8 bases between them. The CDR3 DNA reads TGTGCCAGCAGATCTAACATGAACACTGAAGCTTTCTTT. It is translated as CASRSNMNTEAFF.

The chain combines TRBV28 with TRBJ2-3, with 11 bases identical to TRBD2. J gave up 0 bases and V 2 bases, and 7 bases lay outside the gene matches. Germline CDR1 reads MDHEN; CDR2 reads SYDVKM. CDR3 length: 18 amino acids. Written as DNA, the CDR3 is TGTGCCAGCAGTTTACACCCGAGACTAGCGGGGAGCACAGATACGCAGTATTTT. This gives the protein CASSLHPRLAGSTDTQYF. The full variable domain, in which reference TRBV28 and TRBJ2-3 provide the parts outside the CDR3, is DVKVTQSSRYLVKRTGEKVFLECVQDMDHENMFWYRQDPGLGLRLIYFSYDVKMKEKGDIPEGYSVSREKKERFSLILESASTNQTSMYLCASSLHPRLAGSTDTQYFGPGTRLTVL.

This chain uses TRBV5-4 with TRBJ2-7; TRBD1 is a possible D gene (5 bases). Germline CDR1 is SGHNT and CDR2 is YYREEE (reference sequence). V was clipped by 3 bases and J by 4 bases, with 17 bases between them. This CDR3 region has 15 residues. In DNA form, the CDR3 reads TGTGCCAGCAGCTCCCCTGGGCAGGGAAAGTACGAGCAGTACTTC. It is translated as CASSSPGQGKYEQYF. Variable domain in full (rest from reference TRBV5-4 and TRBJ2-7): ETGVTQSPTHLIKTRGQQVTLRCSSQSGHNTVSWYQQALGQGPQFIFQYYREEENGRGNFPPRFSGLQFPNYSSELNVNALELDDSALYLCASSSPGQGKYEQYFGPGTRLTVT.

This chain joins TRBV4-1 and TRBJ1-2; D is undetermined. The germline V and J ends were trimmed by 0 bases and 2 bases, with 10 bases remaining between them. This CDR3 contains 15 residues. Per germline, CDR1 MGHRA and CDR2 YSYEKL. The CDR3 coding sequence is TGCGCCAGCAGCCAAGATCCGGCAGTGAACTATGGCTACACCTTC. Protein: CASSQDPAVNYGYTF.

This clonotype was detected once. This CDR3 reads CASSERGQGALQPQHF. In DNA, the CDR3 is TGTGCCAGCAGTGAGAGGGGACAGGGGGCACTTCAGCCCCAGCATTTT. J is TRBJ1-5 and V is TRBV2; the match to TRBD1 covers 12 bases. The V gene's germline CDR1 is SNHLY and CDR2 FYNNEI. The J segment lost 6 bases and the V segment lost 3 bases, leaving 6 bases of the junction unmatched. This CDR3 comprises 16 residues.

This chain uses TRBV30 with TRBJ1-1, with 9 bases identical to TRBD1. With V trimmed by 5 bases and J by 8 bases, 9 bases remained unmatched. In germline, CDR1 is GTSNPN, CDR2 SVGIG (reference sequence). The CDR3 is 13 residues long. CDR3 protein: CAWAIDRGTEAFF. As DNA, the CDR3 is TGTGCCTGGGCTATCGACAGGGGGACCGAAGCTTTCTTT.

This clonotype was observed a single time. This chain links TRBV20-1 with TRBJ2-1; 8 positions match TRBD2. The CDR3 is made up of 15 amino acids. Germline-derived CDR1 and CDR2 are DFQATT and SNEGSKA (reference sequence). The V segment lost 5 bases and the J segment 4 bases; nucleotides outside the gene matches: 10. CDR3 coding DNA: TGCAGTGCTGGTCAGCGGGAGAACTTGTACAATGAGCAGTTCTTC. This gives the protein CSAGQRENLYNEQFF.

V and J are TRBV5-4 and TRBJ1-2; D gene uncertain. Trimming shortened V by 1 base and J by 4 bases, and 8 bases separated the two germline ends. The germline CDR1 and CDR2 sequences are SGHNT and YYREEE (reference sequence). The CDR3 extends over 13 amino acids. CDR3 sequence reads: CASSLRGAYGYTF. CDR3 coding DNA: TGTGCCAGCAGCTTGCGGGGAGCCTATGGCTACACCTTC.

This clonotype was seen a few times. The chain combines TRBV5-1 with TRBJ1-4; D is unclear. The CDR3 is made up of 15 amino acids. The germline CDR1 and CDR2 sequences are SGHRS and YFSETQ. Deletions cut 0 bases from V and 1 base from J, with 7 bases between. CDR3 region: CASSLAAGTNEKLFF. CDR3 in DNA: TGCGCCAGCAGCTTGGCCGCAGGAACTAATGAAAAACTGTTTTTT. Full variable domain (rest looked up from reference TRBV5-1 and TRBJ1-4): KAGVTQTPRYLIKTRGQQVTLSCSPISGHRSVSWYQQTPGQGLQFLFEYFSETQRNKGNFPGRFSGRQFSNSRSEMNVSTLELGDSALYLCASSLAAGTNEKLFFGSGTQLSVL.

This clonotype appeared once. CDR3 protein: CASSPRSGREKLFF. DNA of the CDR3: TGTGCCAGCAGCCCTCGGTCCGGGAGGGAAAAACTGTTTTTT. This sequence joins TRBV7-2 and TRBJ1-4; D is unresolved. This CDR3 is built from 14 residues. Germline V gene data show CDR1 as SGHTA and CDR2 as FQGNSA. V dropped 5 bases and J dropped 8 bases, with 15 bases sitting between them.

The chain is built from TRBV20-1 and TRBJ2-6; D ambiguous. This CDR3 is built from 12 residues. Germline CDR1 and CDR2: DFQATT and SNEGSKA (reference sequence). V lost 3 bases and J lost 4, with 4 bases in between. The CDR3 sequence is CSASAGANVLTF. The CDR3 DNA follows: TGCAGTGCTAGTGCGGGGGCCAACGTCCTGACTTTC.